These T cell receptor beta chains were read from a single sample in a study of T cell responses to AZD1222 COVID-19 vaccine. Assay: immunoSEQ multiplex PCR; the TCRdb copy retains only in-frame clones and omits some. Here the sample spans around 110,000 clones, approximately 90% being singletons. The sequenced sample was peripheral blood, obtained on day 0 of AZD1222 vaccination. The receptors here all came from an adult in good health. Both conserved end residues are part of each CDR3. Each record gives: V gene, D gene, J gene, clone size, CDR3 protein, CDR3 DNA. D genes are given only for firm matches. Only some rows state a clone size, as once, few, many or a class for expanded clones.

TRBV28	.	TRBJ2-3	.	CASSSPGAADTQYF	TGTGCCAGCAGTTCTCCGGGGGCCGCAGATACGCAGTATTTT
TRBV5-4	.	TRBJ1-6	.	CASSQGESNSPLHF	TGTGCCAGCAGCCAGGGAGAATCCAATTCACCCCTCCACTTT
TRBV4-2	.	TRBJ2-3	.	CASSQVKGVGHTDTQYF	TGTGCCAGCAGCCAAGTGAAGGGGGTGGGGCACACAGATACGCAGTATTTT
TRBV5-6	.	TRBJ1-1	.	CASSQRTDLNTEAFF	TGTGCCAGCAGCCAGAGGACAGACCTGAACACTGAAGCTTTCTTT
TRBV19	.	TRBJ2-7	.	CASSPGRGEQYF	TGTGCCAGTAGCCCAGGCCGGGGCGAGCAGTACTTC
TRBV7-2	.	TRBJ1-5	.	CASSVGRINQPQHF	TGTGCCAGCAGCGTCGGACGGATCAATCAGCCCCAGCATTTT
TRBV7-2	.	TRBJ1-2	.	CASSLRQTNYGYTF	TGTGCCAGCAGCCTTAGACAGACTAACTATGGCTACACCTTC
TRBV2	.	TRBJ1-1	.	CASRGLENTEAFF	TGTGCCAGCAGGGGACTGGAGAATACTGAAGCTTTCTTT
TRBV18	.	TRBJ1-5	.	CASSRSTQGGNQPQHF	TGTGCCAGCTCACGATCGACGCAGGGAGGCAATCAGCCCCAGCATTTT
TRBV18	.	TRBJ1-2	.	CASSPGMGVARGYTF	TGTGCCAGCTCACCAGGGATGGGCGTAGCGCGAGGCTACACCTTC
TRBV4-1	.	TRBJ1-1	.	CASSQDVWGAGTTEAFF	TGCGCCAGCAGCCAAGATGTTTGGGGGGCTGGAACAACTGAAGCTTTCTTT
TRBV29-1	TRBD1	TRBJ1-6	few	CSAPGQGNSPLHF	TGCAGCGCTCCGGGACAGGGCAACTCACCCCTCCACTTT
TRBV5-6	.	TRBJ1-2	.	CASSLSFGTLGYTF	TGTGCCAGCAGCTTGTCATTCGGGACTTTGGGCTACACCTTC